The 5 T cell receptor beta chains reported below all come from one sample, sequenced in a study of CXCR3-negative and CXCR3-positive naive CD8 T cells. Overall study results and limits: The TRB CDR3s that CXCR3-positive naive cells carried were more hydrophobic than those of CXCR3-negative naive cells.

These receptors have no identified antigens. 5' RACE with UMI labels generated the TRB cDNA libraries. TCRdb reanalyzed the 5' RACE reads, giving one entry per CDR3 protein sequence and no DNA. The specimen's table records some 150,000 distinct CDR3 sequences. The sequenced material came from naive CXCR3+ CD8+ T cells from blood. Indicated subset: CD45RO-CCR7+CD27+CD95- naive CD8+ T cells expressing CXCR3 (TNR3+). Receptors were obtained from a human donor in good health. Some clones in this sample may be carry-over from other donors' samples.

The CDR3 reads CASSLGQGADYQPQHF. The chain carries TRBV28 and TRBJ1-5; TCRdb proposes TRBD1, but this gene call is untestable without DNA. Germline values: CDR1 MDHEN, CDR2 SYDVKM. This CDR3 region has 16 residues.

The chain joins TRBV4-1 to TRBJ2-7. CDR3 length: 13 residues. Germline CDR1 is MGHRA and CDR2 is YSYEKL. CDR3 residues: CASSQAQFYEQYF.

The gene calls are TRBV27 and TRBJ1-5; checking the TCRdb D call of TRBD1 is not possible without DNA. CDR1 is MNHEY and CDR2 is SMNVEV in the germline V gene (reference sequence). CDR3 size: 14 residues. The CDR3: CASSFRGVNQPQHF.

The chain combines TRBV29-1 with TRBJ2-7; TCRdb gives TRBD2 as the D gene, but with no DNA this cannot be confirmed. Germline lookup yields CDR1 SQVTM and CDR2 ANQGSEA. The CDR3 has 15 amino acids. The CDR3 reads CSVIGTSGSSYEQYF.

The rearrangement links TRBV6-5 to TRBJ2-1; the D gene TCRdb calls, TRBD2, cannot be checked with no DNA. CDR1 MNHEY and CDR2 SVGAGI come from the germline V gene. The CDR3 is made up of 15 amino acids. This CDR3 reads CASSWTSGSNNEQFF.